The clone carrying this T cell receptor (beta chain) was seen repeatedly, ten times or more. Its antigen is still unknown. Trimming cost V 1 base and J 3 bases, with 10 bases left between them. CDR3 length equals 15 residues. The TCR library protocol attached unique molecular identifiers to the individual cDNA molecules. MiXCR, applied by TCRdb to the 5' RACE reads, yields one record per CDR3 protein. The table has about 64,000 distinct CDR3 sequences, roughly 12% seen once; the top ten hold 1.3% to 1.5%. The entry originates in a study of early T cells in non-severe SARS-CoV-2 infection. Study background: Unpaired chains resulted from sequencing bulk RNA of unsorted whole blood. Findings and limits, study-wide: Anti-spike CD8 specificities were favored by VDJdb matching, whose results missed private and CD4 specificities.

The TCR comes from an adult who was a healthcare worker with PCR-confirmed SARS-CoV-2 infection or an uninfected control (not recorded which). The material was whole blood, obtained at baseline. The chain recombines TRBV12-3 or TRBV12-4 with TRBJ2-1; no definite D call. The CDR3 DNA is TGTGCCAGCAGTTTAGGCATGACCGGCTACAATGAGCAGTTCTTC. The encoded protein is CASSLGMTGYNEQFF.